This TCR beta chain was sequenced for a study of cytomegalovirus exposure and HLA in healthy donors. Overall study context: Assignment to the Caucasian-associated ancestry cluster applied to approximately 80% of the approximately 400 genotyped donors.

This CDR3 contains 14 residues. Germline CDR1 and CDR2: KGHSY and FQNENV. Trimming shortened V by 2 bases and J by 2 bases, and 9 bases separated the two germline ends. PCR amplification relied on 60 Vbeta primers (plus 13 Jbeta primers). Data came from immunoSEQ multiplex PCR; TCRdb stores just in-frame clones and leaves some out. The sample has fewer than 95,000 clones, about 66% seen once. Study-level findings and limits: Immune exposure was documented only through CMV serostatus. When a later analysis was performed, an Asian-associated ancestry cluster reportedly had fewer N-insertions than the 666-donor mean.

As regards this clone: The antigen remains undetermined.

The rearrangement uses TRBV16 and TRBJ1-1; no reliable D call. The material sequenced was PBMCs. The receptor's source is a woman aged 45-65 years in good health and CMV-seropositive. CDR3 sequence: CASSQAAPNTEAFF. CDR3 nucleotide sequence: TGTGCCAGCAGCCAAGCGGCACCCAACACTGAAGCTTTCTTT.